This passage covers 28 T cell receptor beta chains from one sample sequenced in a study of beta chain features in type 1 diabetes. Expressed TCRB transcripts were sequenced, since all the RNA that had been isolated was reverse transcribed. Some clones are missing from TCRdb's copy, which holds only in-frame ones; the method was immunoSEQ multiplex PCR. In the table there are about half a million clones, over 25% of which are singletons. Specimen: naive CD4+ T cells from blood. The receptors were gathered from a man younger than 35 in good health.

This clone was counted between two and nine times. The chain uses TRBV14 and TRBJ2-3; no reliable D call. Trimming stripped 0 bases from V and 1 base from J, with 14 bases between. Germline loops: CDR1 SGHDN, CDR2 FVKESK. The CDR3 length is 17 residues. CDR3 bases: TGTGCCAGCAGCCAAGAAGGCCTTCGACTTCGCACAGATACGCAGTATTTT. Translated, it gives CASSQEGLRLRTDTQYF.

This sequence joins TRBV5-1 and TRBJ2-3; 8 bases match TRBD1. This CDR3 is built from 14 residues. Germline-derived CDR1 and CDR2 are SGHRS and YFSETQ. J gave up 2 bases and V 6 bases, and 5 bases lay outside the gene matches. The DNA for the CDR3 is TGCGCCAGCACCCAGGGGGCGGACACAGATACGCAGTATTTT. It translates to CASTQGADTDTQYF.

This chain links TRBV28 with TRBJ2-5, with D possibly TRBD2 on 6 matching bases. Germline-derived CDR1 and CDR2 are MDHEN and SYDVKM. This CDR3 contains 12 residues. The V and J ends lost 7 bases and 7 bases respectively, with 13 bases between them. The CDR3 sequence is CASNKAGRTQYF. The CDR3 coding sequence is TGTGCCAGCAACAAAGCCGGGAGGACCCAGTACTTC.

The table lists this clone with a few counts. This specimen includes other DNA sequences encoding the same CDR3. The V call is TRBV15, the J call TRBJ2-2; D remains ambiguous. V was pared by 0 bases and J by 6 bases, with 8 bases between. The CDR3 runs 14 residues. Germline lookup yields CDR1 LNHNV and CDR2 YYDKDF (reference sequence). The CDR3 DNA is TGTGCCACCAGCAGAGATCCCGGTTCCGGGGAGCTGTTTTTT. It yields the protein CATSRDPGSGELFF.

CDR3 protein: CASSLGAGVNQPQHF. DNA for the CDR3: TGTGCCAGCAGCTTAGGGGCAGGAGTCAATCAGCCCCAGCATTTT. This sequence joins TRBV7-9 and TRBJ1-5; D gene uncertain. The germline V and J ends were trimmed by 1 base and 3 bases, with 10 bases remaining between them. The germline V gene encodes CDR1 SEHNR and CDR2 FQNEAQ (reference sequence). CDR3 length: 15 amino acids.

This clone was seen a handful of times. The chain couples TRBV30 to TRBJ1-1, with D perhaps TRBD1 (5 bases). The CDR3 has 12 amino acids. Germline V gene sequence: CDR1 GTSNPN, CDR2 SVGIG (reference sequence). V lost 5 bases and J 10 bases, leaving 17 bases between the germline ends. The chain's CDR3 is CAWDSSTQRAFF. The CDR3 DNA sequence: TGTGCCTGGGACAGCTCGACCCAAAGAGCTTTCTTT.

This chain joins TRBV29-1 and TRBJ2-7; D gene ambiguous. Trimming pared 8 bases from V and 2 bases from J, leaving 13 bases between. The CDR3 is 12 amino acids. From germline, CDR1 is SQVTM and CDR2 ANQGSEA. The CDR3 bases are TGCAGCTCCGTAACCACAGCCTACGAGCAGTACTTC. Translated, it gives CSSVTTAYEQYF.

The J gene is TRBJ2-5, the V gene TRBV18; possibly TRBD1 for D (6 bases). The CDR3 is 15 amino acids. Germline CDR1 reads KGHSH; CDR2 reads LQKENI. Trimming removed 3 bases from V and 2 bases from J, with 13 bases in between. The CDR3, as DNA: TGTGCCAGCTCACCGCCGACAGGTTATCAAGAGACCCAGTACTTC. As protein: CASSPPTGYQETQYF. The full variable domain, completed using reference TRBV18 and TRBJ2-5, is NAGVMQNPRHLVRRRGQEARLRCSPMKGHSHVYWYRQLPEEGLKFMVYLQKENIIDESGMPKERFSAEFPKEGPSILRIQQVVRGDSAAYFCASSPPTGYQETQYFGPGTRLLVL.

In its sample, this clone was seen a few times. The chain uses TRBV4-1 and TRBJ2-2, with D tentatively TRBD1 (5 bases). Germline V CDR1 and CDR2: MGHRA, YSYEKL. The V and J ends lost 2 bases and 3 bases respectively, with 10 bases between them. The length of the CDR3 is 15 residues. The CDR3 region is CASSQRGQDTGELFF. The DNA of the CDR3 is TGCGCCAGCAGCCAAAGAGGACAAGACACCGGGGAGCTGTTTTTT.

This clone has only a few counts. The chain links TRBV30 to TRBJ1-1; 9 positions agree with TRBD1. In germline, CDR1 is GTSNPN, CDR2 SVGIG (reference sequence). The CDR3 is 14 residues long. Germline trimming cut 2 bases from V and 4 bases from J; bases unmatched to any gene: 5. This CDR3 reads CAWSPGQGSTEAFF. For the CDR3, the DNA is TGTGCCTGGAGTCCCGGACAGGGGAGCACTGAAGCTTTCTTT. Using reference TRBV30 and TRBJ1-1 for the parts outside the CDR3, the full variable domain is SQTIHQWPATLVQPVGSPLSLECTVEGTSNPNLYWYRQAAGRGLQLLFYSVGIGQISSEVPQNLSASRPQDRQFILSSKKLLLSDSGFYLCAWSPGQGSTEAFFGQGTRLTVV.

The J gene is TRBJ2-1, the V gene TRBV6-6, with TRBD2 identical over 9 bases. The germline gives CDR1 MNHNY, CDR2 SVGAGI (reference sequence). This CDR3 contains 15 residues. The V segment lost 2 bases and the J segment 5 bases; nucleotides outside the gene matches: 4. The CDR3 DNA sequence: TGTGCCAGCAGTTACCCGGGACTAGCCAACAATGAGCAGTTCTTC. This translates into CASSYPGLANNEQFF.

The chain links TRBV2 to TRBJ2-3, with 11 bases fitting TRBD1. The CDR3 runs to 14 residues. From germline, CDR1 is SNHLY and CDR2 FYNNEI. Trimming took 6 bases from V and 6 from J; bases not matched to a gene: 5. As DNA, the CDR3 is TGTGCCAGCAGACCGGACAGGGGGCCCGATACGCAGTATTTT. Protein sequence: CASRPDRGPDTQYF.

The chain combines TRBV6-6 with TRBJ2-7; a possible D gene is TRBD1 (6 bases). Germline V gives CDR1 MNHNY, CDR2 SVGAGI (reference sequence). The CDR3 runs to 15 residues. With 5 bases removed from V and 2 bases from J, the gap between germline ends came to 16 bases. CDR3 bases: TGTGCCAGCAGTCAGCCGGGACAAACAGCCTACGAGCAGTACTTC. Encoded protein: CASSQPGQTAYEQYF.

Comment on this clone: The same CDR3 arises from other DNA sequences in this sample as well. The rearrangement uses TRBV29-1 and TRBJ2-1; 9 bases are shared with TRBD2. This CDR3 contains 14 residues. The junction had 5 bases not matched to a gene; V was cut back by 7 bases and J by 1 base. CDR1 and CDR2 from the germline V gene are SQVTM and ANQGSEA. The CDR3 DNA sequence: TGCAGCGCTATGACTAGCGGATCCTACAATGAGCAGTTCTTC. Protein sequence: CSAMTSGSYNEQFF.

The table lists this clone with a few counts. J is TRBJ2-1 and V is TRBV5-1, with a weak D call TRBD1 (6 bases). The CDR3 length is 16 residues. Trimming cost V 3 bases and J 3 bases, with 16 bases left between them. The germline V gene encodes CDR1 SGHRS and CDR2 YFSETQ. CDR3 sequence reads: CASSSSPGHNYNEQFF. The DNA for the CDR3 is TGCGCCAGCAGCTCGAGTCCGGGACATAACTACAATGAGCAGTTCTTC.

The J gene is TRBJ1-1, the V gene TRBV6-1; D remains unclear. The CDR3 is made up of 14 amino acids. V lost 3 bases to trimming and J lost 6 bases, with 14 bases between them. The germline CDR1 and CDR2 sequences are MNHNS and SASEGT. Written as DNA, the CDR3 is TGTGCCAGCAGTGACTCGCGAGCATCCGCTGAAGCTTTCTTT. This codes for CASSDSRASAEAFF.

The chain carries TRBV11-2 and TRBJ2-7; TRBD2 matches 14 bases. The CDR3 runs 16 residues. V was pared by 3 bases and J by 3 bases, with 4 bases of the junction left unmatched. Germline V CDR1 and CDR2: SGHAT, FQNNGV. The CDR3 DNA reads TGTGCCAGCAGCTTTCGGACTAGCGGGAGGATCTACGAGCAGTACTTC. Translated, it gives CASSFRTSGRIYEQYF.

The chain employs TRBV30 and TRBJ2-4; no clear D. Germline assignment: CDR1 GTSNPN and CDR2 SVGIG (reference sequence). The germline V and J ends were trimmed by 0 bases and 8 bases, with 14 bases remaining between them. CDR3 length: 14 amino acids. This CDR3 is CAWSVLQQTDIQYF. CDR3 DNA: TGTGCCTGGAGTGTACTTCAGCAGACGGACATTCAGTACTTC.

About this clone itself: At one end, the junction sequence differs from germline, possibly due to a read error. The CDR3 DNA sequence: TGTGCCTGGAGTGGAAGCTCTAGGGCCAACGTCCTGACTTTC. Its protein is CAWSGSSRANVLTF. V gene TRBV30 combines with J gene TRBJ2-6; D is ambiguous. The CDR3 loop spans 14 amino acids. Germline CDR1 GTSNPN, CDR2 SVGIG (reference sequence).

V gene TRBV4-1 combines with J gene TRBJ1-1; unclear D gene. The germline gives CDR1 MGHRA, CDR2 YSYEKL. CDR3 length equals 14 residues. V was clipped by 4 bases and J by 4 bases, with 13 bases between them. CDR3 in DNA: TGCGCCAGCAGCCGCGCCCCGGGAATCACTGAAGCTTTCTTT. Its protein product is CASSRAPGITEAFF.

The V gene is TRBV5-1, the J gene TRBJ2-7, with 7 bases identical to TRBD1. Germline CDR1 SGHRS, CDR2 YFSETQ. V lost 1 base, J lost 6 bases, and 4 bases stayed unmatched. The CDR3 is 13 residues long. This chain's CDR3 is CASSLRQGTEQYF. CDR3 coding DNA: TGCGCCAGCAGCTTGCGACAGGGAACCGAGCAGTACTTC.

This rearrangement joins TRBV7-9 to TRBJ1-5; a weak D match, TRBD1 (5 bases). Trimming removed 2 bases from V and 1 base from J, with 9 bases in between. The CDR3 covers 15 residues. CDR1 and CDR2 (germline): SEHNR, FQNEAQ (reference sequence). CDR3 sequence reads: CASSLSQGSNQPQHF. DNA of the CDR3: TGTGCCAGCAGCTTAAGCCAGGGCAGCAATCAGCCCCAGCATTTT.

This rearrangement joins TRBV28 to TRBJ2-7; 13 nucleotides align to TRBD2. Per germline, CDR1 MDHEN and CDR2 SYDVKM. The V and J ends lost 2 bases and 6 bases, in that order; junction bases with no gene match: 4. The CDR3 runs to 15 residues. For the CDR3, the DNA is TGTGCCAGCAGTTTACTTACTAGCGGGAGGGCCGAGCAGTACTTC. Amino acids: CASSLLTSGRAEQYF. The entire variable domain, with the rest obtained from reference TRBV28 and TRBJ2-7, is as follows: DVKVTQSSRYLVKRTGEKVFLECVQDMDHENMFWYRQDPGLGLRLIYFSYDVKMKEKGDIPEGYSVSREKKERFSLILESASTNQTSMYLCASSLLTSGRAEQYFGPGTRLTVT.

This chain connects TRBV28 to TRBJ2-5; D tentatively fits TRBD1 or TRBD2 (6 bases each). Trimming shortened V by 6 bases and J by 5 bases, and 19 bases separated the two germline ends. CDR1 MDHEN and CDR2 SYDVKM come from the germline V gene. The CDR3 length is 15 residues. CDR3 protein: CASSPIKGGRETQYF. The CDR3 DNA follows: TGTGCCAGCAGCCCCATTAAGGGGGGCCGGGAGACCCAGTACTTC.

The V and J genes are TRBV6-1 and TRBJ2-2; D perhaps matches TRBD2 (6 bases). Germline assignment: CDR1 MNHNS and CDR2 SASEGT. The length of the CDR3 is 16 residues. V was trimmed by 2 bases and J by 1 base, leaving 11 bases between them. Written as DNA, the CDR3 is TGTGCCAGCAGTGAAACACTAGCCGAGAACACCGGGGAGCTGTTTTTT. Translation gives CASSETLAENTGELFF.

This chain connects TRBV7-7 to TRBJ2-7; 9 bases match TRBD1. This CDR3 region has 15 residues. The V and J ends lost 4 bases and 0 bases, in that order; junction bases with no gene match: 4. Germline V gene sequence: CDR1 SSHAT, CDR2 FNYEAQ (reference sequence). In nucleotides, the CDR3 is TGTGCCAGCAGCTCGGGGACAGGGCTCTCCTACGAGCAGTACTTC. Translating it yields CASSSGTGLSYEQYF.

There are a few counts of this clone. The chain combines TRBV30 with TRBJ1-1; D is unresolved. The CDR3 totals 13 residues. Germline-derived CDR1 and CDR2 are GTSNPN and SVGIG (reference sequence). Trimming stripped 4 bases from V and 0 bases from J, with 9 bases between. CDR3 bases: TGTGCCTGGATTGGCCTGGTGAACACTGAAGCTTTCTTT. Protein product: CAWIGLVNTEAFF.

About this clone itself: The sample carries other DNA sequences with the same CDR3. The chain combines TRBV18 with TRBJ2-5; D not resolved. This CDR3 has 13 amino acids. The germline CDR1 and CDR2 sequences are KGHSH and LQKENI. V lost 0 bases, J lost 5 bases, and 7 bases lay in between. CDR3 residues: CASSPPTLETQYF. The CDR3 region has the DNA TGTGCCAGCTCACCACCGACCCTGGAGACCCAGTACTTC.